The T cell receptor beta chain described here comes from a study of CD8+ T cells in alopecia areata. Study-wide background: Administration of oral tofacitinib to treated patients was at 5 to 10 mg twice daily. It was 6 to 18 months of tofacitinib, and then there were 6 months off drug.

A word on this clone: Its matching antigen is unknown.

Obtained from alopecia areata patients were lesional scalp punch biopsies along with peripheral blood. Extracted RNA was reverse transcribed into cDNA, the sequencing template. Sequencing was performed with immunoSEQ multiplex PCR; in TCRdb, only in-frame clones are kept and a portion is missing. The sample gives over 200,000 clones, more than 45% of which show up once; less than 0.6% is in the top ten. From germline, CDR1 is SQVTM and CDR2 ANQGSEA. Trimming pared 5 bases from V and 0 bases from J, leaving 13 bases between. The CDR3 runs 14 residues. Study-wide results and limits: Mice showed TCR sharing more clearly than patients did, possibly owing to HLA.

The TCR comes from a human donor with alopecia areata. The source material was CD4+ T cells sorted from blood, sampled at week 0. This chain uses TRBV29-1 with TRBJ1-2, with a tentative D call TRBD1 (5 bases). The CDR3 loop reads CSVWGTHSNYGYTF. CDR3 coding DNA: TGCAGCGTTTGGGGGACCCACTCTAACTATGGCTACACCTTC.